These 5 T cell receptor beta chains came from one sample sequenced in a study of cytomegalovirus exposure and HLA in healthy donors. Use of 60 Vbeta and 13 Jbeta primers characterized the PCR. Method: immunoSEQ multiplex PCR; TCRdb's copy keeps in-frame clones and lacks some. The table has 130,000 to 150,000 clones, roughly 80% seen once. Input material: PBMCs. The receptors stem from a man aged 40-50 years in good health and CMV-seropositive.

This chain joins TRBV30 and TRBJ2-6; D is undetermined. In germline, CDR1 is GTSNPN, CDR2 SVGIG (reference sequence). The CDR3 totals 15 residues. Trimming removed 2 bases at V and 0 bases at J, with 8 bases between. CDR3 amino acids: CAWSSPGSGANVLTF. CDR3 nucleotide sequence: TGTGCCTGGAGTTCTCCCGGCTCTGGGGCCAACGTCCTGACTTTC.

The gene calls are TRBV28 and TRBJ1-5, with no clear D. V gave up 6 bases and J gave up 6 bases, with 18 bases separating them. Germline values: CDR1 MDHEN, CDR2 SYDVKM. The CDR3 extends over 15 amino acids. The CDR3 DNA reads TGTGCCAGCAGCTTAGGAGGTTCGAGGAGTCAGCCCCAGCATTTT. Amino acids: CASSLGGSRSQPQHF. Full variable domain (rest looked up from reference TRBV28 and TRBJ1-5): DVKVTQSSRYLVKRTGEKVFLECVQDMDHENMFWYRQDPGLGLRLIYFSYDVKMKEKGDIPEGYSVSREKKERFSLILESASTNQTSMYLCASSLGGSRSQPQHFGDGTRLSIL.

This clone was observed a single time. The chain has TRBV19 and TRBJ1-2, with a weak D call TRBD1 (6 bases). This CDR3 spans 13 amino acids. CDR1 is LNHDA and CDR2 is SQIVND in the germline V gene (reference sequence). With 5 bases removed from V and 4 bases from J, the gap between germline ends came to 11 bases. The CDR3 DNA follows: TGTGCCAGTAGTCGGGACATATTCTATGGCTACACCTTC. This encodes CASSRDIFYGYTF.

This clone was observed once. This chain's CDR3 is CASSAGTGAFLSNVLTF. The CDR3 bases are TGTGCCAGCAGCGCCGGGACAGGAGCGTTTCTCTCCAACGTCCTGACTTTC. The chain couples TRBV9 to TRBJ2-6; 8 bases line up with TRBD1. Germline V gene data show CDR1 as SGDLS and CDR2 as YYNGEE. V lost 3 bases, J lost 8 bases, and 13 bases stayed unmatched. The CDR3 totals 17 residues.

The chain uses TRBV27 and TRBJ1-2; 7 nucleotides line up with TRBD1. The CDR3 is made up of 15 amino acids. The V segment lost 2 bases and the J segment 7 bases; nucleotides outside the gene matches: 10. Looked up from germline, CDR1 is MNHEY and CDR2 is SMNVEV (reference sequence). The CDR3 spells CASSLTPDRVAGYTF. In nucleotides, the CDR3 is TGTGCCAGCAGTTTAACCCCTGACAGGGTGGCTGGCTACACCTTC.